These T cell receptor beta chains were read from a single sample in a study of monozygotic twins with cystic fibrosis. Here immunoSEQ multiplex PCR was the method, and the copy in TCRdb shows in-frame clones only, minus some. The data hold roughly 29,000 clones, with around four fifths observed a single time. Sequencing was carried out using blood. The receptors derive from a girl aged 2-10 years with cystic fibrosis. Both conserved end residues are part of each CDR3. Fields, in order: CDR3 protein, CDR3 DNA, J gene, clone size, D gene, V gene. The D gene is left open where the match is weak. Size values are once, few and many counts, or a class for expanded clones, and some rows have none.

CDR3aa: CASTKMGGLAGVGNEQFF
CDR3nt: TGTGCCAGTACCAAAATGGGGGGACTAGCGGGAGTCGGGAATGAGCAGTTCTTC
j_gene: TRBJ2-1
abundance: NA
d_gene: TRBD2
v_gene: TRBV19

CDR3aa: CASSYSPPQRYEQYF
CDR3nt: TGTGCCAGCAGTTACTCTCCCCCTCAACGGTACGAGCAGTACTTC
j_gene: TRBJ2-7
abundance: NA
d_gene: NA
v_gene: TRBV6-6

CDR3aa: CASSGPGTESYYGYTF
CDR3nt: TGTGCCAGCAGCGGCCCCGGGACAGAAAGTTACTATGGCTACACCTTC
j_gene: TRBJ1-2
abundance: once
d_gene: TRBD1
v_gene: TRBV9

CDR3aa: CASSPRKGPGQRDEKLFF
CDR3nt: TGTGCCAGCAGCCCTAGAAAAGGGCCGGGACAACGTGATGAAAAACTGTTTTTT
j_gene: TRBJ1-4
abundance: NA
d_gene: NA
v_gene: TRBV9

CDR3aa: CAWSLTGYNSGNTIYF
CDR3nt: TGTGCCTGGAGTCTAACGGGCTACAACTCTGGAAACACCATATATTTT
j_gene: TRBJ1-3
abundance: NA
d_gene: NA
v_gene: TRBV30

CDR3aa: CATSLLLDYEQYF
CDR3nt: TGTGCCACCAGTTTGTTGCTGGACTACGAGCAGTACTTC
j_gene: TRBJ2-7
abundance: NA
d_gene: NA
v_gene: TRBV15

CDR3aa: CASSPGQKRTEAFF
CDR3nt: TGCGCCAGCAGTCCGGGACAGAAACGCACTGAAGCTTTCTTT
j_gene: TRBJ1-1
abundance: NA
d_gene: TRBD1
v_gene: TRBV10-1

CDR3aa: CASSQEIPRSYEQYF
CDR3nt: TGCGCCAGCAGCCAAGAAATCCCTCGATCCTACGAGCAGTACTTC
j_gene: TRBJ2-7
abundance: NA
d_gene: NA
v_gene: TRBV4-1

CDR3aa: CASSPPTTDHGYTF
CDR3nt: TGTGCCAGCTCACCACCGACCACAGATCATGGCTACACCTTC
j_gene: TRBJ1-2
abundance: NA
d_gene: NA
v_gene: TRBV18

CDR3aa: CAIGREETQYF
CDR3nt: TGTGCCATCGGGAGGGAGGAGACCCAGTACTTC
j_gene: TRBJ2-5
abundance: NA
d_gene: TRBD2
v_gene: TRBV10-3

CDR3aa: CSARDDREAFF
CDR3nt: TGCAGTGCTAGAGATGACAGGGAAGCTTTCTTT
j_gene: TRBJ1-1
abundance: NA
d_gene: NA
v_gene: TRBV20-1

CDR3aa: CASSPRGRGMGETQYF
CDR3nt: TGCGCCAGCAGCCCGCGGGGGAGAGGTATGGGGGAGACCCAGTACTTC
j_gene: TRBJ2-5
abundance: NA
d_gene: TRBD2
v_gene: TRBV4-1

CDR3aa: CASSSPGSIPLPWEQYF
CDR3nt: TGTGCCAGCAGCTCACCGGGATCCATTCCACTACCCTGGGAGCAGTACTTC
j_gene: TRBJ2-7
abundance: NA
d_gene: NA
v_gene: TRBV7-2

CDR3aa: CASSFNIGRGNQPQHF
CDR3nt: TGTGCCAGCAGCTTTAACATCGGCAGGGGTAATCAGCCCCAGCATTTT
j_gene: TRBJ1-5
abundance: NA
d_gene: NA
v_gene: TRBV5-6

CDR3aa: CASSVLQGAEFEEQYF
CDR3nt: TGTGCCAGCAGCGTACTACAGGGGGCTGAGTTTGAAGAGCAGTACTTC
j_gene: TRBJ2-7
abundance: NA
d_gene: TRBD1
v_gene: TRBV7-8

CDR3aa: CASSRGQATAFYEQYF
CDR3nt: TGTGCCAGCAGCCGGGGCCAAGCGACAGCTTTCTACGAGCAGTACTTC
j_gene: TRBJ2-7
abundance: NA
d_gene: NA
v_gene: TRBV5-6

CDR3aa: CASSPDRRVYGYTF
CDR3nt: TGTGCCAGTAGCCCGGACAGGCGGGTCTATGGCTACACCTTC
j_gene: TRBJ1-2
abundance: few
d_gene: TRBD1
v_gene: TRBV19

CDR3aa: CASSYGTGLKETQYF
CDR3nt: TGTGCCAGCAGTTACGGGACAGGGCTTAAAGAGACCCAGTACTTC
j_gene: TRBJ2-5
abundance: NA
d_gene: TRBD1
v_gene: TRBV6-5

CDR3aa: CASSVGREGPNNSPLHF
CDR3nt: TGTGCCAGCAGTGTCGGTCGGGAGGGACCAAATAATTCACCCCTCCACTTT
j_gene: TRBJ1-6
abundance: NA
d_gene: NA
v_gene: TRBV2

CDR3aa: CASSVGTGGYEQYF
CDR3nt: TGTGCCAGCAGTGTGGGGACAGGGGGCTACGAGCAGTACTTC
j_gene: TRBJ2-7
abundance: NA
d_gene: TRBD1
v_gene: TRBV2

CDR3aa: CASSQDHDSSIWNEQYF
CDR3nt: TGCGCCAGCAGCCAAGATCATGACAGCTCTATTTGGAACGAGCAGTACTTC
j_gene: TRBJ2-7
abundance: NA
d_gene: NA
v_gene: TRBV4-1

CDR3aa: CASSQEGQGGSGYTF
CDR3nt: TGTGCCAGCAGCCAAGAGGGACAGGGGGGCTCTGGCTACACCTTC
j_gene: TRBJ1-2
abundance: NA
d_gene: TRBD1
v_gene: TRBV4-2

CDR3aa: CASSLAPGAPGNTIYF
CDR3nt: TGTGCCAGCAGCTTGGCCCCCGGGGCGCCTGGAAACACCATATATTTT
j_gene: TRBJ1-3
abundance: once
d_gene: NA
v_gene: TRBV5-6

CDR3aa: CASSWERNTEAFF
CDR3nt: TGTGCCAGCAGTTGGGAGAGGAACACTGAAGCTTTCTTT
j_gene: TRBJ1-1
abundance: NA
d_gene: NA
v_gene: TRBV6-6

CDR3aa: CASSESLGDNEQFF
CDR3nt: TGCGCCAGCAGTGAGAGCCTGGGGGACAATGAGCAGTTCTTC
j_gene: TRBJ2-1
abundance: NA
d_gene: NA
v_gene: TRBV10-1

CDR3aa: CASSQSQGPDDYEQYF
CDR3nt: TGTGCCAGCAGCCAATCGCAGGGGCCGGACGACTACGAGCAGTACTTC
j_gene: TRBJ2-7
abundance: NA
d_gene: NA
v_gene: TRBV6-6

CDR3aa: CASSKLVRGTEAFF
CDR3nt: TGTGCCAGCAGCAAATTGGTGCGCGGCACTGAAGCTTTCTTT
j_gene: TRBJ1-1
abundance: NA
d_gene: NA
v_gene: TRBV6-4

CDR3aa: CASSLASGRPPEQYF
CDR3nt: TGTGCCAGCAGCTTAGCGAGCGGGAGGCCTCCCGAGCAGTACTTC
j_gene: TRBJ2-7
abundance: NA
d_gene: TRBD2
v_gene: TRBV7-9

CDR3aa: CASRDILSGNTIYF
CDR3nt: TGTGCCAGCAGGGACATCTTGTCTGGAAACACCATATATTTT
j_gene: TRBJ1-3
abundance: NA
d_gene: NA
v_gene: TRBV6-1

CDR3aa: CASSWDGHFNSPLHF
CDR3nt: TGTGCCAGTAGTTGGGACGGTCACTTTAATTCACCCCTCCACTTT
j_gene: TRBJ1-6
abundance: NA
d_gene: NA
v_gene: TRBV19

CDR3aa: CASRNRVPVYNEQFF
CDR3nt: TGTGCCAGCAGGAACAGGGTACCAGTCTACAATGAGCAGTTCTTC
j_gene: TRBJ2-1
abundance: NA
d_gene: NA
v_gene: TRBV6-5

CDR3aa: CASSLSSRLYEQYF
CDR3nt: TGTGCCAGCAGTTTATCGAGTCGACTCTACGAGCAGTACTTC
j_gene: TRBJ2-7
abundance: once
d_gene: NA
v_gene: TRBV27

CDR3aa: CASSDPPGGLATNEKLFF
CDR3nt: TGTGCCAGCAGTGACCCCCCCGGCGGCTTAGCAACTAATGAAAAACTGTTTTTT
j_gene: TRBJ1-4
abundance: NA
d_gene: NA
v_gene: TRBV6-4

CDR3aa: CASSQELDRGGYTF
CDR3nt: TGTGCCAGCAGCCAAGAGTTGGACAGGGGTGGCTACACCTTC
j_gene: TRBJ1-2
abundance: NA
d_gene: TRBD1
v_gene: TRBV4-2

CDR3aa: CAIDHGYTF
CDR3nt: TGTGCTATCGACCACGGCTACACCTTC
j_gene: TRBJ1-2
abundance: NA
d_gene: NA
v_gene: TRBV30

CDR3aa: CASSHRLAGSYEQYF
CDR3nt: TGCGCCAGCAGTCATAGACTAGCGGGATCCTACGAGCAGTACTTC
j_gene: TRBJ2-7
abundance: few
d_gene: TRBD2
v_gene: TRBV4-1

CDR3aa: CASSQDRGAEKLFF
CDR3nt: TGTGCCAGCAGCCAGGACCGGGGGGCGGAAAAACTGTTTTTT
j_gene: TRBJ1-4
abundance: NA
d_gene: NA
v_gene: TRBV5-6

CDR3aa: CASSLIGQGAYEQYF
CDR3nt: TGTGCCAGCAGCCTAATAGGACAGGGGGCCTACGAGCAGTACTTC
j_gene: TRBJ2-7
abundance: NA
d_gene: TRBD1
v_gene: TRBV5-4

CDR3aa: CASSPGTGNTGELFF
CDR3nt: TGTGCCAGCAGTCCCGGGACAGGGAACACCGGGGAGCTGTTTTTT
j_gene: TRBJ2-2
abundance: NA
d_gene: TRBD1
v_gene: TRBV6-1

CDR3aa: CASSQEDRGSGNTIYF
CDR3nt: TGCGCCAGCAGCCAAGAGGACAGGGGGAGCGGAAACACCATATATTTT
j_gene: TRBJ1-3
abundance: NA
d_gene: TRBD1
v_gene: TRBV4-1